Following are 7 T cell receptor beta chains from one sample sequenced in a study of T cell repertoires in aging, cancer and after chemotherapy. Multiplex touch-down PCR with TRB-A/B primers amplified rearranged V-D-J TRB sequences. MiXCR, applied by TCRdb to the multiplex PCR reads, yields one record per CDR3 protein. Of about 9,200 distinct CDR3 sequences listed, roughly two fifths are singletons. TCR beta rearrangements were amplified from peripheral blood genomic DNA. Sequencing was done on a sample of blood. The receptors were sampled from a human donor in good health.

The rearrangement links TRBV29-1 to TRBJ2-2; D might be TRBD1 (6 bases). Trimming removed 4 bases at V and 0 bases at J, with 12 bases between. This CDR3 spans 15 amino acids. Looked up from germline, CDR1 is SQVTM and CDR2 is ANQGSEA. The CDR3 spells CSVARTVSNTGELFF. CDR3 coding DNA: TGCAGCGTTGCTAGGACAGTCTCGAACACCGGGGAGCTGTTTTTT.

The chain joins TRBV20-1 to TRBJ2-3; perhaps TRBD2 as D (5 bases). CDR3 length equals 15 residues. Germline values: CDR1 DFQATT, CDR2 SNEGSKA (reference sequence). The V gene lost 5 bases and the J gene lost 0 bases, with 15 bases spanning the gap. CDR3 nucleotides: TGCAGTGCTGTGAGGACTGGAGTAAGCACAGATACGCAGTATTTT. This translates into CSAVRTGVSTDTQYF.

Only a few counts were recorded for this clonotype. The chain uses TRBV19 and TRBJ2-1, with 8 bases matching TRBD2. The V gene end was trimmed by 5 bases and the J gene end by 0 bases; junction bases not matched to a gene: 9. Germline CDR1 reads LNHDA; CDR2 reads SQIVND (reference sequence). This CDR3 region has 17 residues. CDR3 sequence reads: CASSFSGTRSSYNEQFF. In DNA, the CDR3 is TGTGCCAGTAGTTTTTCCGGGACTAGGAGCTCCTACAATGAGCAGTTCTTC.

This clonotype is judged medium-sized. V and J are TRBV19 and TRBJ2-6; 7 bases align to TRBD2. V shed 8 bases and J 4 bases; nucleotides not matched to a gene: 5. Looked up from germline, CDR1 is LNHDA and CDR2 is SQIVND (reference sequence). The length of the CDR3 is 14 residues. CDR3 region: CASRPGGGANVLTF. DNA of the CDR3: TGTGCCAGTCGCCCCGGGGGGGGGGCCAACGTCCTGACTTTC.

This clonotype was seen only a few times. V gene TRBV27 combines with J gene TRBJ2-1, with D hard to call. This CDR3 is built from 14 residues. Germline V lookup: CDR1 MNHEY, CDR2 SMNVEV (reference sequence). Between the trimmed V and J ends, which lost 4 bases and 9 bases, there was a span of 16 bases. CDR3 region: CASSSRITKGEQFF. CDR3 sequence (DNA): TGTGCCAGCAGTTCGCGGATTACAAAGGGTGAGCAGTTCTTC.

The chain combines TRBV5-4 with TRBJ2-1; D remains ambiguous. Trimming cost V 1 base and J 8 bases, with 7 bases left between them. CDR1 and CDR2 from the germline V gene are SGHNT and YYREEE (reference sequence). This CDR3 has 12 residues. The CDR3 DNA reads TGTGCCAGCAGCTTGCCAGCGTATGAGCAGTTCTTC. Its translation is CASSLPAYEQFF.

This clonotype has only one observation. This chain connects TRBV12-3 or TRBV12-4 to TRBJ2-3; D tentatively fits TRBD1 or TRBD2 (5 bases each). V lost 2 bases, J lost 0 bases, and 9 bases lay in between. This CDR3 comprises 15 residues. CDR3 in amino acids: CASSLWGYSTDTQYF. The CDR3 DNA follows: TGTGCCAGCAGTTTATGGGGGTATAGCACAGATACGCAGTATTTT.